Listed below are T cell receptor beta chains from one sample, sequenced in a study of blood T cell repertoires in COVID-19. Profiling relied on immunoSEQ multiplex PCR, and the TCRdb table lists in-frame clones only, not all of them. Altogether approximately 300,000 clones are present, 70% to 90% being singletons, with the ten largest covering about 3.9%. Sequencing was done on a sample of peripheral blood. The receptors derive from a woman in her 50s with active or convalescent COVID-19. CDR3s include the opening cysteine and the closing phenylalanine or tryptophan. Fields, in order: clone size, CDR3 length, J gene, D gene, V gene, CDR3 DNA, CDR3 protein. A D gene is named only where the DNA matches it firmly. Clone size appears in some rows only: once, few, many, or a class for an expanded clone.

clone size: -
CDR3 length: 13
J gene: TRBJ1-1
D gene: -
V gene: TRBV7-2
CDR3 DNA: TGTGCCAGCAGCTTATGGAGGAACACTGAAGCTTTCTTT
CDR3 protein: CASSLWRNTEAFF

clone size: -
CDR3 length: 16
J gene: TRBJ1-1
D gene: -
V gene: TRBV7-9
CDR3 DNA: TGTGCCAGCAGCCCTCCGGCAGGGCCTATGAACACTGAAGCTTTCTTT
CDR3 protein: CASSPPAGPMNTEAFF

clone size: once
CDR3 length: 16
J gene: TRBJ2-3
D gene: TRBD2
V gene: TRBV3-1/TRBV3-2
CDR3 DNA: TGTGCCAGCAGCCGGGGACTAGCGGGGGAATGGGATACGCAGTATTTT
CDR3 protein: CASSRGLAGEWDTQYF

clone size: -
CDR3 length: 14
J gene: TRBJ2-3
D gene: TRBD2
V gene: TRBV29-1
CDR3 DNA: TGCAGCGTTGACCCTAGCGGTAGCACAAATACGCAGTATTTT
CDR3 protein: CSVDPSGSTNTQYF

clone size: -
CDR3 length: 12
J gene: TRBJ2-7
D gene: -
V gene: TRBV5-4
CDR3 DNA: TGTGCCAGCAGCGACGGGGTCTACGAGCAGTACTTC
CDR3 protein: CASSDGVYEQYF

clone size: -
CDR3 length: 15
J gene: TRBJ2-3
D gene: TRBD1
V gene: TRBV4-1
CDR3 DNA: TGCGCCAGCAGCCTCCGGGACAGACCCACAGATACGCAGTATTTT
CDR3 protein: CASSLRDRPTDTQYF

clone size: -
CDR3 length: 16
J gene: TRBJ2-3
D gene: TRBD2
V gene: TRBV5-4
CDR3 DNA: TGTGCCAGCAGCTCCAAGACTAGCGGGGGCACAGATACGCAGTATTTT
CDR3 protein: CASSSKTSGGTDTQYF

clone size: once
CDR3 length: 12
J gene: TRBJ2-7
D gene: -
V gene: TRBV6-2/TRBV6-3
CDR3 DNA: TGTGCCAGCAGTAGACAGACCTACGAGCAGTACTTC
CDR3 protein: CASSRQTYEQYF

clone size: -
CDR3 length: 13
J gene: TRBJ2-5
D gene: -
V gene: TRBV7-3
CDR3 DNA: TGTGCCAGCAGCTTAAACGGGGGAGAGACCCAGTACTTC
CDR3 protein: CASSLNGGETQYF

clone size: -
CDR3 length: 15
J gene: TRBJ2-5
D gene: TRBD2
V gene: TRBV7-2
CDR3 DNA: TGTGCCAGCAGCTTAGATCAGCGGGGTGGGGAGACCCAGTACTTC
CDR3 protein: CASSLDQRGGETQYF

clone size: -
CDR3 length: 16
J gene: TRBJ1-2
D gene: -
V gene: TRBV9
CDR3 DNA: TGTGCCAGCAGCGTAGGAAGTTCTTCGGTGAACTATGGCTACACCTTC
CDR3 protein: CASSVGSSSVNYGYTF

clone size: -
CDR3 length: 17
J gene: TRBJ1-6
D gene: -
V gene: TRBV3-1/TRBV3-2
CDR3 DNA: TGTGCCAGCAGCCCTTTTATAGGGAGCTCCTATAATTCACCCCTCCACTTT
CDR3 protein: CASSPFIGSSYNSPLHF

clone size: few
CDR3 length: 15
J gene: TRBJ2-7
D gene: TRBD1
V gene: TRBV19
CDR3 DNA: TGTGCCAGTTCGACAGGGACCTATCTAAACTACGAGCAGTACTTC
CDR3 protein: CASSTGTYLNYEQYF

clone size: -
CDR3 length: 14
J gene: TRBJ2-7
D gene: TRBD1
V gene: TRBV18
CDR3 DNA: TGTGCCAGCTCCTCCGGGACAGGAAACTACGAGCAGTACTTC
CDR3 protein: CASSSGTGNYEQYF

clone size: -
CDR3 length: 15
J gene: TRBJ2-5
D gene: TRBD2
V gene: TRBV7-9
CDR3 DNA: TGTGCCAGCAGCTTGGCGGGAGGGCGTCAAGAGACCCAGTACTTC
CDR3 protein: CASSLAGGRQETQYF

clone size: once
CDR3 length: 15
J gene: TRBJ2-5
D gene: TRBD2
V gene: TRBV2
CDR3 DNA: TGTGCCAGCAGTCCTAGCGGGAGTTTCAAAGAGACCCAGTACTTC
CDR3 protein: CASSPSGSFKETQYF

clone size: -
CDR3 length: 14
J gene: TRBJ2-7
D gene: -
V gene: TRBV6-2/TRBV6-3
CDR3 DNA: TGTGCCAGCAGTCGTGACATGCCATCCTACGAGCAGTACTTC
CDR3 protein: CASSRDMPSYEQYF

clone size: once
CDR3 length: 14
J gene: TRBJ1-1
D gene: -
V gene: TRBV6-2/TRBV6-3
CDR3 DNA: TGTGCCAGCAGCAGGCGGGGGGAGAACACTGAAGCTTTCTTT
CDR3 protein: CASSRRGENTEAFF

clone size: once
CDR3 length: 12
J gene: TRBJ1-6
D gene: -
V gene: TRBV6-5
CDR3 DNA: TGTGCCAGCAGTTACAGGGGTTCACCCCTCCACTTT
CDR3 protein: CASSYRGSPLHF

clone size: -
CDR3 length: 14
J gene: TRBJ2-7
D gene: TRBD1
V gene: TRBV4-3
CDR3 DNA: TGCGCCAGCAGCCAGGGACAGGGCGCCCACGAGCAGTACTTC
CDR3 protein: CASSQGQGAHEQYF

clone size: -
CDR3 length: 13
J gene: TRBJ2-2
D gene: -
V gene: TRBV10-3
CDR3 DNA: TGTGCCATCAGTGAGCGTAGTGACGGGGAGCTGTTTTTT
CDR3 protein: CAISERSDGELFF

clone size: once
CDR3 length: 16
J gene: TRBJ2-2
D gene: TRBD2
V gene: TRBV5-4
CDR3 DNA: TGTGCCAGCAGCCTCGGACTAGCGGAGCCCACCGGGGAGCTGTTTTTT
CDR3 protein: CASSLGLAEPTGELFF

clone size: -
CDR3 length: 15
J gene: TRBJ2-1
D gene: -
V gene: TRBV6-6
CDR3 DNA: TGTGCCAGCAGTGTCGCGGGAAAAAGGTACAATGAGCAGTTCTTC
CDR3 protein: CASSVAGKRYNEQFF

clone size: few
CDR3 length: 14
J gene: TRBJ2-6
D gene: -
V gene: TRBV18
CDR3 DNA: TGTGCCAGCTCACCGGAGGCCGGGGCCAACGTCCTGACTTTC
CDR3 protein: CASSPEAGANVLTF

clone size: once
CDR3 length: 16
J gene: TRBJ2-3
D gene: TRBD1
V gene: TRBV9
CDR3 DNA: TGTGCCAGCAGCGTAGGGGGAACACAGGGGATATATACGCAGTATTTT
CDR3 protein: CASSVGGTQGIYTQYF

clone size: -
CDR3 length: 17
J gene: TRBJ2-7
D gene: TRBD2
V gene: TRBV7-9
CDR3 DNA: TGTGCCAGCAGCTTAGTGGGACTAGCGGGAGATTCCTACGAGCAGTACTTC
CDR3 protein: CASSLVGLAGDSYEQYF

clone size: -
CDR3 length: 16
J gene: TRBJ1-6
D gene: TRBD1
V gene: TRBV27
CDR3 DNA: TGTGCCAGCAGTTCGACAGGGGGCTCGCTTAATTCACCCCTCCACTTT
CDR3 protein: CASSSTGGSLNSPLHF

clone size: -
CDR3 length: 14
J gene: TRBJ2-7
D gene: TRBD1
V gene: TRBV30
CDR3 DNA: TGTGCCTGGACCCCCGGGACAGGGGGCTTCGAGCAGTACTTC
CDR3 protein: CAWTPGTGGFEQYF

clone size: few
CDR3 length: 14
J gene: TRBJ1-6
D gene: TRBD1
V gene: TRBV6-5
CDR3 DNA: TGTGCCAGCAGAGGGGGGACAGATTATTCACCCCTCCACTTT
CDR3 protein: CASRGGTDYSPLHF

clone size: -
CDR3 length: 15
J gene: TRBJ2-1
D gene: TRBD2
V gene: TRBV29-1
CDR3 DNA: TGCAGCGTCTACTCCGGGACTAGCGTCTACAATGAGCAGTTCTTC
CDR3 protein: CSVYSGTSVYNEQFF

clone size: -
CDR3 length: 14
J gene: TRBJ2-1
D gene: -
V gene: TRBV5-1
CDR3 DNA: TGCGCCAGCAGCTTATTTAGCGGCGGGGATGAGCAGTTCTTC
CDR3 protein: CASSLFSGGDEQFF

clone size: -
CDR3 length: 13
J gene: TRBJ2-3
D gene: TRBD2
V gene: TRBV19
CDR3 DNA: TGTGCCACGGGGCGGGAGGGCCTAGGTACGCAGTATTTT
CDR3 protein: CATGREGLGTQYF

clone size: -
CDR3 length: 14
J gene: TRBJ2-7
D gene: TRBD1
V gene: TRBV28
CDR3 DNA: TGTGCCAGCAGTTGGGGCCAGACAGGGAACGAGCAGTACTTC
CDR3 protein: CASSWGQTGNEQYF

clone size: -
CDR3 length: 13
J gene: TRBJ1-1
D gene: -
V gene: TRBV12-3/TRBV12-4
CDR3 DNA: TGTGCCAGCGGAGGACAGATGAACACTGAAGCTTTCTTT
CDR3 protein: CASGGQMNTEAFF

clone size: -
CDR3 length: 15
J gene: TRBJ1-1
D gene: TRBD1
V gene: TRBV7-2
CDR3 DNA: TGTGCCAGCAGCTTCACAGGGGCGGTGAACACTGAAGCTTTCTTT
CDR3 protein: CASSFTGAVNTEAFF

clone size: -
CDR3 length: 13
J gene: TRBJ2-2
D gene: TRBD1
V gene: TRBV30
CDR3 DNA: TGTGCCTTTCGACAGGGTGCGAACGGGGAGCTGTTTTTT
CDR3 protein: CAFRQGANGELFF

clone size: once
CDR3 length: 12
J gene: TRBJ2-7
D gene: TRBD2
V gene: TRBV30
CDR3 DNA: TGTGCCGCCACTAGCGGGGGCTCGGAGCAGTACTTC
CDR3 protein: CAATSGGSEQYF

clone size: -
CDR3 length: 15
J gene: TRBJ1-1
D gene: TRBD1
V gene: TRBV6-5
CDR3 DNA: TGTGCCAGCAGTTACTCAGGGACAGTAAACACTGAAGCTTTCTTT
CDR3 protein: CASSYSGTVNTEAFF

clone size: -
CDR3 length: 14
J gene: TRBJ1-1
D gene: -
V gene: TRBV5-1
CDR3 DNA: TGCGCCAGCAGCTTGTTCCGGGGTCGCACTGAAGCTTTCTTT
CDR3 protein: CASSLFRGRTEAFF

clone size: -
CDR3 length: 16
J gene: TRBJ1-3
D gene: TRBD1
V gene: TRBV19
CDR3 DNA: TGTGCCAGTATCCCCGGGACAGCGTTCTCTGGAAACACCATATATTTT
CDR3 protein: CASIPGTAFSGNTIYF

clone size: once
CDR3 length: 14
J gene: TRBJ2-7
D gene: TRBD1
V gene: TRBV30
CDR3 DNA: TGTGCAACCGTAACAGGGGCTACCGGGTACGAGCAGTACTTC
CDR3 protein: CATVTGATGYEQYF

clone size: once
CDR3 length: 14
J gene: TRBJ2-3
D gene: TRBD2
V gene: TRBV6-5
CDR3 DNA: TGTGCCAGCAGCAGCGGGAGAATCGCAGATACGCAGTATTTT
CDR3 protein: CASSSGRIADTQYF

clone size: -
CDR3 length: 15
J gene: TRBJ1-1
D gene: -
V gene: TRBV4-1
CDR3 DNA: TGCGCCAGCAGCCAAGGCTCGGGACAGAACACTGAAGCTTTCTTT
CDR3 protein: CASSQGSGQNTEAFF

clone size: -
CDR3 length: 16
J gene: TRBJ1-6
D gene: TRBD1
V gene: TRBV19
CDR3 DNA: TGTGCCAGTAGTATAGTGCGGGACAGGAGCAATTCACCCCTCCACTTT
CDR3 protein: CASSIVRDRSNSPLHF

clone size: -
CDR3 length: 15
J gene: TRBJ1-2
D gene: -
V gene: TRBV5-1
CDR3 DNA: TGCGCCAGCAGCTTGGGGGACACCGCTAACTATGGCTACACCTTC
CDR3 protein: CASSLGDTANYGYTF

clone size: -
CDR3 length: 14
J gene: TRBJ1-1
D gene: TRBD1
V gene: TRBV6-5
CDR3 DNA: TGTGCCAGCAGGTCAGGGACAGGGACTTCTGAAGCTTTCTTT
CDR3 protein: CASRSGTGTSEAFF

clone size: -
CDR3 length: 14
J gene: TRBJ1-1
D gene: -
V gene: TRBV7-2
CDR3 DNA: TGTGCCAGCAGCTTAGCTGGACAGTACACTGAAGCTTTCTTT
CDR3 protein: CASSLAGQYTEAFF

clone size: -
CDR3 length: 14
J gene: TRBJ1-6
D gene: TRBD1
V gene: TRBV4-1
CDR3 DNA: TGCGCCAGCAGCCATGGGACAGCTAATTCACCCCTCCACTTT
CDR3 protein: CASSHGTANSPLHF

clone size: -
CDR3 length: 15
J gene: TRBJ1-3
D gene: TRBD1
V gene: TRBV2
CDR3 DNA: TGTGCCAGCAGTGAAGGGACAGGCTCTGGAAACACCATATATTTT
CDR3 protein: CASSEGTGSGNTIYF

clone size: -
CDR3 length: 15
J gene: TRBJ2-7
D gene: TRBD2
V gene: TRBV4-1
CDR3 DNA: TGCGCCAGCAGCCAAGTTAGCGGGGGCGGCTACGAGCAGTACTTC
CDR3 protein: CASSQVSGGGYEQYF

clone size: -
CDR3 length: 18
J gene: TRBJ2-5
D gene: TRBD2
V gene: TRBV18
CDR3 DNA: TGTGCCAGCTCACCACCCCAGGGTAGCGGGGATTTAAGGGAGACCCAGTACTTC
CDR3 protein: CASSPPQGSGDLRETQYF

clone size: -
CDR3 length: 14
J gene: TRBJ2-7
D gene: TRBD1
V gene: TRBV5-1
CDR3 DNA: TGCGCCAGCAGCGGGGGACAGGGGGTTAGCGAGCAGTACTTC
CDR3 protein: CASSGGQGVSEQYF